This T cell receptor beta chain derives from a study of cytomegalovirus exposure and HLA in healthy donors. Study overall: The approximately 120 validation repertoires, a later analysis reported, used the same platform as the approximately 700 first-cohort repertoires.

Sequencing used immunoSEQ multiplex PCR; TCRdb keeps in-frame clones, though not all of them. The table shows roughly 150,000 clones, with 65% to 90% occurring only once. Findings of the study overall: The investigators catalogued 150 to 200 TCR beta chains as cytomegalovirus-associated.

The donors belonged to the approximately 120-subject validation cohort, separate from the roughly 720-subject first cohort. V trimming: 7 bases; J trimming: 0 bases; junction bases outside the gene matches: 3. Germline V CDR1 and CDR2: SQVTM, ANQGSEA. The CDR3 contains 13 residues. With regard to this clone: Its antigen is unidentified.

The sequenced material came from PBMCs. The rearrangement joins TRBV29-1 to TRBJ1-1; 9 bases align to TRBD1. The source is a young woman in good health and CMV-seronegative. The CDR3 protein is CSGRTGVNTEAFF. As DNA, the CDR3 is TGCAGCGGCCGGACAGGGGTGAACACTGAAGCTTTCTTT.